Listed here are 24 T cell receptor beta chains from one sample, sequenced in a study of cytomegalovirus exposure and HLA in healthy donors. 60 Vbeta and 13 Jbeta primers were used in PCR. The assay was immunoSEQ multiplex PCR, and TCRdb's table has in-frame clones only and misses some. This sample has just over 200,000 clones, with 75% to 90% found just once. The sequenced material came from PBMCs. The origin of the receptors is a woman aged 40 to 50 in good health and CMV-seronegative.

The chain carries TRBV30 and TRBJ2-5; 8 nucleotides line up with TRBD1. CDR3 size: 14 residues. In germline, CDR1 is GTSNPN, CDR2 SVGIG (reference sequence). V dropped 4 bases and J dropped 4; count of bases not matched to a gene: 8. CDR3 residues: CAWTGGRLAETQYF. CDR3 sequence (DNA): TGTGCCTGGACAGGGGGCCGGTTGGCAGAGACCCAGTACTTC.

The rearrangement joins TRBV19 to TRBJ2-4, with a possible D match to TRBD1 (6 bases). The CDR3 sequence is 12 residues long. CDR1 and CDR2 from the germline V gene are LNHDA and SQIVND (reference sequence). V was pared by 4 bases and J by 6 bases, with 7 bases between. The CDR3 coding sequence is TGTGCCAGTAGTAGGGGGCGAAACATTCAGTACTTC. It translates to CASSRGRNIQYF.

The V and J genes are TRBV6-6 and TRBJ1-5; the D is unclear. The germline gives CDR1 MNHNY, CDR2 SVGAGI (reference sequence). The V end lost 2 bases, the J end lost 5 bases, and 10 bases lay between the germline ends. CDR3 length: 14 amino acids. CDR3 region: CASSYVEGYQPQHF. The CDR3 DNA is TGTGCCAGCAGTTACGTAGAGGGATATCAGCCCCAGCATTTT.

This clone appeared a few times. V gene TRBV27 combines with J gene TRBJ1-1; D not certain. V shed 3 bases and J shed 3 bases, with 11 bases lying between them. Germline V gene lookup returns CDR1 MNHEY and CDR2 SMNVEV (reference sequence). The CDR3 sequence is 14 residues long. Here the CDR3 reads CASSLRQQYTEAFF. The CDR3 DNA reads TGTGCCAGCAGTTTGAGGCAGCAGTACACTGAAGCTTTCTTT.

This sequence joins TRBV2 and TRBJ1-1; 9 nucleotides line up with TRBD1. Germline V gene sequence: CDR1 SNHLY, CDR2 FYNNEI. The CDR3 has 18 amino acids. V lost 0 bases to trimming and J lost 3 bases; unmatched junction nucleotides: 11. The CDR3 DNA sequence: TGTGCCAGCAGTGAAGCGCCCGGACAGGGGTATAGGTACACTGAAGCTTTCTTT. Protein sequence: CASSEAPGQGYRYTEAFF.

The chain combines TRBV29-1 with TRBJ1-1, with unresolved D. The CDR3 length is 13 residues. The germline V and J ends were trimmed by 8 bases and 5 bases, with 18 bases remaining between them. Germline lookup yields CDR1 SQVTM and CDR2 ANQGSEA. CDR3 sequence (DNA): TGCAGCTGTCCTGTCGGGAGTGCGACTGAAGCTTTCTTT. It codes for CSCPVGSATEAFF.

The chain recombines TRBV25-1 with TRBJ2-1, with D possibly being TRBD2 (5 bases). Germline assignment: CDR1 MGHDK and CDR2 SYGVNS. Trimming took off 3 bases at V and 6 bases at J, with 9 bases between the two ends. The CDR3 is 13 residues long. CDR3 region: CASSDGGLNEQFF. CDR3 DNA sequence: TGTGCCAGCAGTGATGGCGGACTCAATGAGCAGTTCTTC.

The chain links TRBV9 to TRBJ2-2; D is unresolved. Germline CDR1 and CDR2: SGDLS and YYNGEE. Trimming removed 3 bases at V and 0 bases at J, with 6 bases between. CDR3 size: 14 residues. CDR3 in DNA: TGTGCCAGCAGCGGCAGTGCGAACACCGGGGAGCTGTTTTTT. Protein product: CASSGSANTGELFF.

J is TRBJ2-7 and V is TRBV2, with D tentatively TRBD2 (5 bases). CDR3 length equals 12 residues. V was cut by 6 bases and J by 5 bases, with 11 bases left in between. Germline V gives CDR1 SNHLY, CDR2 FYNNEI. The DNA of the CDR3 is TGTGCCAGCAGCGGGGTTGAGGACGAGCAGTACTTC. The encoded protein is CASSGVEDEQYF.

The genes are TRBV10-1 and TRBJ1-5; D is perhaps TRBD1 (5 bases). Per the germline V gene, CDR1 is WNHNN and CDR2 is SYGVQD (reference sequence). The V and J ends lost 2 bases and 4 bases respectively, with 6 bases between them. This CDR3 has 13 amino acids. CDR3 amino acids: CASSERGNQPQHF. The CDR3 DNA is TGCGCCAGCAGTGAGAGGGGAAATCAGCCCCAGCATTTT.

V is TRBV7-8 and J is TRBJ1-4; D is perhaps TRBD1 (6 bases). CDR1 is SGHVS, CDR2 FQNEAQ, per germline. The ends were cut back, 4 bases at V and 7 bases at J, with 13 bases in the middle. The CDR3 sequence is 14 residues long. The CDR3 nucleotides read TGTGCCAGCAGCTCACAGGGTAGGAGTGAAAAACTGTTTTTT. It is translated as CASSSQGRSEKLFF. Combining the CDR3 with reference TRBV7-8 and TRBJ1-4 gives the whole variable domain GAGVSQSPRYKVAKRGQDVALRCDPISGHVSLFWYQQALGQGPEFLTYFQNEAQLDKSGLPSDRFFAERPEGSVSTLKIQRTQQEDSAVYLCASSSQGRSEKLFFGSGTQLSVL.

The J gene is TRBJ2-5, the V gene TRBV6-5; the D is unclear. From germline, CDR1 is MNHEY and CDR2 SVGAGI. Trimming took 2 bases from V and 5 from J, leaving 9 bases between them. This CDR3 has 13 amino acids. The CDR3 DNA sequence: TGTGCCAGCAGTTACGGGCAGTTTGAGACCCAGTACTTC. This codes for CASSYGQFETQYF.

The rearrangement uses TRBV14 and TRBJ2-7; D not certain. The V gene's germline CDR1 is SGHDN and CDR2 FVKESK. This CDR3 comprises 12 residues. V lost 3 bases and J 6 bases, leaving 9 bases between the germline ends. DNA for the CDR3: TGTGCCAGCAGCCATGAGAGAGTCGAGCAGTACTTC. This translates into CASSHERVEQYF.

The CDR3 sequence: CASSYGRYQETQYF. CDR3 DNA sequence: TGTGCCAGCAGTTACGGGAGGTACCAAGAGACCCAGTACTTC. This sequence joins TRBV6-5 and TRBJ2-5; maybe TRBD2 (6 bases). There are 14 residues in the CDR3. Germline V gene sequence: CDR1 MNHEY, CDR2 SVGAGI. V was trimmed by 2 bases and J by 0 bases, leaving 7 bases between them.

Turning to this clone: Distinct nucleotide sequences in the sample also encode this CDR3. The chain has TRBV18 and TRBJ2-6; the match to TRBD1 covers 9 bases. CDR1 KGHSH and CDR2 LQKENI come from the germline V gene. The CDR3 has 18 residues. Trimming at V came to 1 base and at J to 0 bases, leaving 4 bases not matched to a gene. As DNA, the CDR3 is TGTGCCAGCTCACCACTGGGACAGGGTGCCTCTGGGGCCAACGTCCTGACTTTC. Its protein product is CASSPLGQGASGANVLTF.

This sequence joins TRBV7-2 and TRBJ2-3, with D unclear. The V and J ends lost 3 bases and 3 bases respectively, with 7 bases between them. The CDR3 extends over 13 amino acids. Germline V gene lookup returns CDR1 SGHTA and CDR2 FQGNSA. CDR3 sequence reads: CASSFPPTDTQYF. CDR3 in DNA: TGTGCCAGCAGCTTCCCCCCGACAGATACGCAGTATTTT. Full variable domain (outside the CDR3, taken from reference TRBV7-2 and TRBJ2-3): GAGVSQSPSNKVTEKGKDVELRCDPISGHTALYWYRQSLGQGLEFLIYFQGNSAPDKSGLPSDRFSAERTGGSVSTLTIQRTQQEDSAVYLCASSFPPTDTQYFGPGTRLTVL.

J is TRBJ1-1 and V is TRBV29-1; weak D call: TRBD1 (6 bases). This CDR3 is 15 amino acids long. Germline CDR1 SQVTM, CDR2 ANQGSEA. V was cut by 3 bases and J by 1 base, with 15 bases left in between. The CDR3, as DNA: TGCAGCGTTGATGGAGGCTGGGGGCCGAACACTGAAGCTTTCTTT. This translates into CSVDGGWGPNTEAFF. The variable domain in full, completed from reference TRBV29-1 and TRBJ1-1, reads SAVISQKPSRDICQRGTSLTIQCQVDSQVTMMFWYRQQPGQSLTLIATANQGSEATYESGFVIDKFPISRPNLTFSTLTVSNMSPEDSSIYLCSVDGGWGPNTEAFFGQGTRLTVV.

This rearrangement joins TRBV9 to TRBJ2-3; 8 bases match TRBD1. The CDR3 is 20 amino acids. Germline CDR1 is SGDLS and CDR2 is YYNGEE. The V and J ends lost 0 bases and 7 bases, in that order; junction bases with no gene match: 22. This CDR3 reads CASSVESGQGSGAEYNTQYF. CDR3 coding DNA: TGTGCCAGCAGCGTAGAGAGCGGACAGGGTAGTGGGGCGGAATATAATACGCAGTATTTT.

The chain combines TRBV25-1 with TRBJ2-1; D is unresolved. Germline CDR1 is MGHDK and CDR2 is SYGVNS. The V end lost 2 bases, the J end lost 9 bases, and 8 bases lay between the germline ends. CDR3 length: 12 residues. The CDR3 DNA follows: TGTGCCAGCAGTGAACTCAGGTCTGAGCAGTTCTTC. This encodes CASSELRSEQFF.

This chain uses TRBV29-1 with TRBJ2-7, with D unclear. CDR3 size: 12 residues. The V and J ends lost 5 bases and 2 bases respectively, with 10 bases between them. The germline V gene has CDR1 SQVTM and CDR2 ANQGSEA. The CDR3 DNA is TGCAGCGTTTCGTCAGAAACCTACGAGCAGTACTTC. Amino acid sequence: CSVSSETYEQYF.

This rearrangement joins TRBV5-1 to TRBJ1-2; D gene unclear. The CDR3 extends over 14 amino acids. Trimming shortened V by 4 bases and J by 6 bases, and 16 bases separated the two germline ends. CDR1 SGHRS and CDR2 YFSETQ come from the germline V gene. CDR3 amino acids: CASSLNGGSHGYTF. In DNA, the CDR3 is TGCGCCAGCAGCCTAAACGGAGGTAGCCATGGCTACACCTTC.

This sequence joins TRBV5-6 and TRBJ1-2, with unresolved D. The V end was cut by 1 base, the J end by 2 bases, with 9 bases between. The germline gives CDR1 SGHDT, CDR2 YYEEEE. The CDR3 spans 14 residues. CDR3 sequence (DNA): TGTGCCAGCAGCTTGCCCCAGGCCAACTATGGCTACACCTTC. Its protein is CASSLPQANYGYTF.

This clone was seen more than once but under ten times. The CDR3 here is CASSVSLPNEQFF. The DNA of the CDR3 is TGTGCCAGCAGCGTTAGTTTGCCCAATGAGCAGTTCTTC. The chain carries TRBV9 and TRBJ2-1; D not certain. Germline V CDR1 and CDR2: SGDLS, YYNGEE. This CDR3 is 13 amino acids long. The ends were cut back, 2 bases at V and 6 bases at J, with 9 bases in the middle.

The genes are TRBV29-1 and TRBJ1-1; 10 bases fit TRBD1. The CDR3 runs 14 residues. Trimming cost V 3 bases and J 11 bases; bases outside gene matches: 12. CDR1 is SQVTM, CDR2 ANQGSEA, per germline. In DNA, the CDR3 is TGCAGCGTTGAGTATGTGACAGGGGGCATGGGGGCTTTCTTT. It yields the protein CSVEYVTGGMGAFF.